Ten or more counts support the clone carrying this T cell receptor beta chain. The sample comes from a study of T-cell memory formation after mild COVID-19. TCRdb independently ran MiXCR on the 5' RACE reads; one entry per CDR3 protein. Seen here are about 270,000 distinct CDR3 sequences, approximately 18% observed once, and the top ten hold around 23%. The germline V gene has CDR1 MNHNS and CDR2 SASEGT. The CDR3 has 13 amino acids. V lost 0 bases, J lost 6 bases, and 6 bases lay in between. Sequencing input: PBMCs or a T cell subset sorted from them (not recorded which). This sequence was found in a man in his late teens or twenties who had mild COVID-19 (a few samples of this study predate the infection). Cell type and time point are not known. The rearrangement joins TRBV6-1 to TRBJ2-1, with D hard to call. Here the CDR3 reads CASSEAELNEQFF. In nucleotides, the CDR3 is TGTGCCAGCAGTGAAGCCGAACTCAATGAGCAGTTCTTC.